This record looks at one TCR beta chain sequence and its context. Antigen unknown. This entry is derived from a study of blood T cells in healthy people across ages. The study, taken as a whole, reports: Because sorting was not performed, PBMCs prevented conclusive naive versus antigen-experienced comparison.

PCR was performed a second time for about 7 to 11 cycles using a sample-barcoded 5' primer and a J-beta primer mix. Using its own MiXCR run on the 5' RACE reads, TCRdb lists one record per CDR3 protein. This sample has 900,000 to 950,000 distinct CDR3 sequences; around 29% occur once, and the top ten carry roughly a tenth. The V gene end was trimmed by 8 bases and the J gene end by 0 bases; junction bases not matched to a gene: 11. The CDR3 has 15 amino acids. The germline V gene has CDR1 SQVTM and CDR2 ANQGSEA. The same data also went into a second study, on T cells of mothers and their children.

The chain joins TRBV29-1 to TRBJ2-3, with 7 nucleotides matching TRBD2. Source material: blood. The sequence derives from a middle-aged woman in good health. Written as DNA, the CDR3 is TGCAGCCTAAAGGAGCGGGGAACTAGCACAGATACGCAGTATTTT. Translating gives CSLKERGTSTDTQYF.